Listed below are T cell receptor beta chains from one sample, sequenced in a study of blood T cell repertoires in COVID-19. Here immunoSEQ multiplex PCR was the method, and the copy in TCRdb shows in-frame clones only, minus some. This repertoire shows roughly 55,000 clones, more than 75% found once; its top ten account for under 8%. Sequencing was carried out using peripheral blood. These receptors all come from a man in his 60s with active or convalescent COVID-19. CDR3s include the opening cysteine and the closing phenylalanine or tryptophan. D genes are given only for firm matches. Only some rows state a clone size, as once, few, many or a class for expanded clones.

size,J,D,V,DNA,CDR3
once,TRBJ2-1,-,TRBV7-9,TGTGCCAGCAGCCTGCCGATTGGGCAGTACGACAATGAGCAGTTCTTC,CASSLPIGQYDNEQFF
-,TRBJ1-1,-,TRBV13,TGTGCCAGCAGCTTAGTCCTTAGCGGGGGATACACTGAAGCTTTCTTT,CASSLVLSGGYTEAFF
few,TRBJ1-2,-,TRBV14,TGTGCCAGCAGCCCTAGTATGAGCAGGGATAACTATGGCTACACCTTC,CASSPSMSRDNYGYTF
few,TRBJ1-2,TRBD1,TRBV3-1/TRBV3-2,TGTGCCAGCAGCCATGGGACAGGGACCGGGGGCTACACCTTC,CASSHGTGTGGYTF
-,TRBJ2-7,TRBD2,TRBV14,TGTGCCAGCAGCCAAGGGGCGGGAGAACACTACGAGCAGTACTTC,CASSQGAGEHYEQYF
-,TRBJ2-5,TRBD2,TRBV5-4,TGTGCCAGCAGCGGGGGACTAGCGGAAAACCAAGAGACCCAGTACTTC,CASSGGLAENQETQYF
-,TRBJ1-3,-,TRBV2,TGTGCCAGCAGTGAAGCCCCCGGGAACACCATATATTTT,CASSEAPGNTIYF
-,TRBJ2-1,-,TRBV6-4,TGTGCCAGCAGTAGCGGCCCGAATGAGCAGTTCTTC,CASSSGPNEQFF
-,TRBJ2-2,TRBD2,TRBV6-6,TGTGCCAGCAGTCGACTAGCCCCCGGGGAGCTGTTTTTT,CASSRLAPGELFF
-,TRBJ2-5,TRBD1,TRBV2,TGTGCCAGCAGTAAGGACAGGGGGCCATCGGAGACCCAGTACTTC,CASSKDRGPSETQYF
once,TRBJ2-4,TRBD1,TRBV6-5,TGTGCCGTAACGAAGGGGACAGGGGCGAACATTCAGTACTTC,CAVTKGTGANIQYF
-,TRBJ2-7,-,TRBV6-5,TGTGCCAGCAGAACGGGCTACGAGCAGTACTTC,CASRTGYEQYF
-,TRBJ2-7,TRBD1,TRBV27,TGTGCCAGCAGTCTCCGGGACAGGGGACTCTACGAGCAGTACTTC,CASSLRDRGLYEQYF
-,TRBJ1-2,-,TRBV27,TGTGCCAGCAGCAACCCTCGCCTCGGTGGCTACACCTTC,CASSNPRLGGYTF
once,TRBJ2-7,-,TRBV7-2,TGTGCCAGCAGCTTAGCTGTCCAGGGGAAGACCTACGAGCAGTACTTC,CASSLAVQGKTYEQYF
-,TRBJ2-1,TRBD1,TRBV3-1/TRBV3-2,TGTGCCAGCAGCCACTCGCATGGACAGGCGGATTTAAGGGAGCAGTTCTTC,CASSHSHGQADLREQFF
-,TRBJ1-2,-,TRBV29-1,TGCAGCGTTACGCGATCGGGGGAAGGCTACACCTTC,CSVTRSGEGYTF
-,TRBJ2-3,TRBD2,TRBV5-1,TGCGCCAGCAGCATACTAGCGGGGAGTAGCACAGATACGCAGTATTTT,CASSILAGSSTDTQYF
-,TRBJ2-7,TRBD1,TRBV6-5,TGTGCCAGCAGGGCGCCGGGACAGGGGTCCCAGCAGTACTTC,CASRAPGQGSQQYF
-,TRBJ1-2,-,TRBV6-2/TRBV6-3,TGTGCCAGCAGTTACAAGGCAGGTCGGGGCTACACCTTC,CASSYKAGRGYTF
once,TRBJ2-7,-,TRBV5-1,TGCGCCAGCAGCTTGGGGCAGGGGTACAACGAGCAGTACTTC,CASSLGQGYNEQYF
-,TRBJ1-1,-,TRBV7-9,TGTGCCAGCAGCATAGCCAGTACAGTGAACACTGAAGCTTTCTTT,CASSIASTVNTEAFF
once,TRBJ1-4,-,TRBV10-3,TGTGCCATCAGTGGACCGGGGGAAAAACTGTTTTTT,CAISGPGEKLFF
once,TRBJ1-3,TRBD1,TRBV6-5,TGTGCCAGCAGAACGACAGGGGGAGGAAACACCATATATTTT,CASRTTGGGNTIYF
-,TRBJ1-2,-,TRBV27,TGTGCCAGCAGTTCTAGGACAGCTGTCGGCTATGGCTACACCTTC,CASSSRTAVGYGYTF
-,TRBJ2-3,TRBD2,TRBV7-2,TGTGCCAGCAGCCCAACGGGGGGGAGCACAGATACGCAGTATTTT,CASSPTGGSTDTQYF
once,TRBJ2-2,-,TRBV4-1,TGCGCCAGCAGCCAGGAGTTTAACACCGGGGAGCTGTTTTTT,CASSQEFNTGELFF
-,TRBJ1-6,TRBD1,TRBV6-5,TGTGCCAGCAGTCGACAGGGTTGGGATAATTCACCCCTCCACTTT,CASSRQGWDNSPLHF